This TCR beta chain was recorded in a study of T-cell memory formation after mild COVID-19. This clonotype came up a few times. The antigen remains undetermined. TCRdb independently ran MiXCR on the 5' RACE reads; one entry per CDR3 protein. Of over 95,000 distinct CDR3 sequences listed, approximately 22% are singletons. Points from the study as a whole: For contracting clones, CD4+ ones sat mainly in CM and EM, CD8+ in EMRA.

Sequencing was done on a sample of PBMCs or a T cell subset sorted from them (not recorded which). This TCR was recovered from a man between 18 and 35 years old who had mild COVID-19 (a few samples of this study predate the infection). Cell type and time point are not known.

CDR3 protein: CASSIGVRGSETQYF. CDR3 bases: TGTGCCAGCAGCATAGGGGTACGAGGTTCAGAGACCCAGTACTTC. V usage is TRBV7-2 and J usage is TRBJ2-5; a weak D match, TRBD1 (5 bases). CDR1 and CDR2 from the germline V gene are SGHTA and FQGNSA. Between the trimmed V and J ends, which lost 5 bases and 4 bases, there was a span of 17 bases. The CDR3 spans 15 residues. Combining the CDR3 with reference TRBV7-2 and TRBJ2-5 gives the whole variable domain GAGVSQSPSNKVTEKGKDVELRCDPISGHTALYWYRQSLGQGLEFLIYFQGNSAPDKSGLPSDRFSAERTGGSVSTLTIQRTQQEDSAVYLCASSIGVRGSETQYFGPGTRLLVL.